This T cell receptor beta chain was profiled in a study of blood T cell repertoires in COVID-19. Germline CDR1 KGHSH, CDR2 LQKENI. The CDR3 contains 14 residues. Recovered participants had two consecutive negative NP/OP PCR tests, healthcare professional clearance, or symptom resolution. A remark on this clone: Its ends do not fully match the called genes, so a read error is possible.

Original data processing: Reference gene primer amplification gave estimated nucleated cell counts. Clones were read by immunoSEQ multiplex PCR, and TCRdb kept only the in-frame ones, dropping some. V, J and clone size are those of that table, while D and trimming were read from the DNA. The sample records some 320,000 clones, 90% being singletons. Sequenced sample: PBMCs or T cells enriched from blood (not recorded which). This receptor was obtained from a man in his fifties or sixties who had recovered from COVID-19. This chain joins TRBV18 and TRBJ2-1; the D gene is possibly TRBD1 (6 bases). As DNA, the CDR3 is TGTGCCAGCTCCAGAAAGGGGGTCTACGATGAGCAGTTCTTC. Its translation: CASSRKGVYDEQFF.